Below are 30 T cell receptor beta chains sequenced from a single sample in a study of cytomegalovirus exposure and HLA in healthy donors. PCR used 60 Vbeta primers and 13 Jbeta primers. Generated by immunoSEQ multiplex PCR, the TCRdb table keeps only in-frame clones and is missing some. The sample carries around 130,000 clones, around four fifths recorded once. Sequencing was performed on PBMCs. Receptors were obtained from a boy between 10 and 17 years old in good health and CMV-seronegative.

V usage is TRBV29-1 and J usage is TRBJ1-1; D gene unclear. The V end lost 4 bases, the J end lost 4 bases, and 13 bases lay between the germline ends. This CDR3 comprises 13 residues. Germline assignment: CDR1 SQVTM and CDR2 ANQGSEA. Written as DNA, the CDR3 is TGCAGCGTTGTAGGTGTTAGGAGCACTGAAGCTTTCTTT. Translating it yields CSVVGVRSTEAFF.

The chain combines TRBV6-1 with TRBJ2-5; 8 positions match TRBD2. Germline V gene lookup returns CDR1 MNHNS and CDR2 SASEGT. V lost 7 bases to trimming and J lost 5 bases; unmatched junction nucleotides: 6. CDR3 length: 13 residues. The CDR3 DNA sequence: TGTGCCAGCATAAGCGGGAGCTGGGAGACCCAGTACTTC. Translated, it gives CASISGSWETQYF.

V usage is TRBV5-6 and J usage is TRBJ2-5, with D possibly TRBD2 on 7 matching bases. Per the germline V gene, CDR1 is SGHDT and CDR2 is YYEEEE. The CDR3 sequence is 15 residues long. With 2 bases removed from V and 7 bases from J, the gap between germline ends came to 18 bases. CDR3 coding DNA: TGTGCCAGCAGCTTTGATGAGCGGGAAGGGGGGACCCAGTACTTC. It translates to CASSFDEREGGTQYF.

The chain carries TRBV7-2 and TRBJ2-3; a possible D gene is TRBD2 (5 bases). The CDR3 runs 16 residues. Trimming removed 5 bases at V and 0 bases at J, with 15 bases between. Germline lookup yields CDR1 SGHTA and CDR2 FQGNSA. The CDR3 reads CASSPWETVSTDTQYF. Here the CDR3 DNA reads TGTGCCAGCAGCCCCTGGGAGACCGTTAGCACAGATACGCAGTATTTT.

J is TRBJ2-7 and V is TRBV7-2; tentatively, D is TRBD2 (6 bases). The germline V gene encodes CDR1 SGHTA and CDR2 FQGNSA. V lost 1 base, J lost 7 bases, and 8 bases lay in between. The CDR3 covers 12 residues. CDR3 nucleotide sequence: TGTGCCAGCAGCTTAGTTGGGAGGGAGCAGTACTTC. Translated: CASSLVGREQYF.

This rearrangement joins TRBV19 to TRBJ2-5; 8 nucleotides align to TRBD1. V dropped 2 bases and J dropped 5; count of bases not matched to a gene: 7. The germline V gene encodes CDR1 LNHDA and CDR2 SQIVND (reference sequence). The CDR3 contains 15 residues. As DNA, the CDR3 is TGTGCCAGTAGTATACTGACAGGGGTTGGCGAGACCCAGTACTTC. It yields the protein CASSILTGVGETQYF.

V usage is TRBV7-9 and J usage is TRBJ2-2; D is possibly TRBD1 (6 bases). V lost 4 bases and J lost 4, with 19 bases in between. Germline V lookup: CDR1 SEHNR, CDR2 FQNEAQ (reference sequence). This CDR3 contains 17 residues. The CDR3 DNA sequence: TGTGCCAGCAGCTCGCCTAAAACAGGGAGTACCACCGGGGAGCTGTTTTTT. Amino acid sequence: CASSSPKTGSTTGELFF.

The chain links TRBV5-1 to TRBJ2-3, with 7 bases aligning to TRBD2. The CDR3 is 15 amino acids. CDR1 and CDR2 (germline): SGHRS, YFSETQ. V trimming: 1 base; J trimming: 2 bases; junction bases outside the gene matches: 4. CDR3 nucleotides: TGCGCCAGCAGCTTGACTAGCGTCATCACAGATACGCAGTATTTT. Amino acids: CASSLTSVITDTQYF. The full variable domain, in which reference TRBV5-1 and TRBJ2-3 provide the parts outside the CDR3, is KAGVTQTPRYLIKTRGQQVTLSCSPISGHRSVSWYQQTPGQGLQFLFEYFSETQRNKGNFPGRFSGRQFSNSRSEMNVSTLELGDSALYLCASSLTSVITDTQYFGPGTRLTVL.

This chain joins TRBV30 and TRBJ2-2; TRBD1 matches 8 bases. Per germline, CDR1 GTSNPN and CDR2 SVGIG (reference sequence). Trimming took 5 bases from V and 5 from J; bases not matched to a gene: 4. The CDR3 contains 13 residues. The CDR3 coding sequence is TGTGCCTGGGGACAGGGTGGAACCGGGGAGCTGTTTTTT. Its protein product is CAWGQGGTGELFF.

The chain recombines TRBV2 with TRBJ2-4; 7 nucleotides agree with TRBD2. V was pared by 10 bases and J by 1 base, with 7 bases of the junction left unmatched. The CDR3 is made up of 14 amino acids. Germline V gene lookup returns CDR1 SNHLY and CDR2 FYNNEI. CDR3 in amino acids: CATQAGMAKNIQYF. CDR3 bases: TGTGCCACCCAAGCGGGAATGGCCAAAAACATTCAGTACTTC.

This chain connects TRBV30 to TRBJ2-5; D possibly corresponds to TRBD1 (5 bases). This CDR3 is built from 15 residues. CDR1 is GTSNPN, CDR2 SVGIG, per germline (reference sequence). V was trimmed by 1 base and J by 12 bases, leaving 24 bases between them. CDR3 in amino acids: CAWSADQGVYHPKYF. The CDR3 DNA follows: TGTGCCTGGAGTGCAGACCAGGGTGTTTACCACCCCAAGTACTTC.

This chain uses TRBV2 with TRBJ2-7, with 10 nucleotides matching TRBD1. V lost 6 bases and J lost 2; bases outside the gene matches: 1. There are 13 residues in the CDR3. Germline V gene sequence: CDR1 SNHLY, CDR2 FYNNEI. CDR3 amino acids: CASSGQGAYEQYF. Here the CDR3 DNA reads TGTGCCAGCAGCGGACAGGGGGCCTACGAGCAGTACTTC.

The chain joins TRBV4-3 to TRBJ2-2; D not resolved. The CDR3 is made up of 14 amino acids. CDR1 LGHNA and CDR2 YSLEER come from the germline V gene. V lost 2 bases and J lost 9, with 13 bases in between. CDR3 sequence reads: CASSQSWSRRELFF. The CDR3 bases are TGCGCCAGCAGCCAAAGCTGGAGCCGGCGGGAGCTGTTTTTT.

The rearrangement uses TRBV30 and TRBJ2-1; 12 bases are a match to TRBD2. Germline V gene sequence: CDR1 GTSNPN, CDR2 SVGIG (reference sequence). The CDR3 is made up of 15 amino acids. Trimming took 5 bases from V and 10 from J; bases not matched to a gene: 12. The DNA of the CDR3 is TGTGCCTGGGAGAAAGGACTAGCGGGAAAAGGGGAGCAGTTCTTC. Translated: CAWEKGLAGKGEQFF. The full variable domain, rest sourced from reference TRBV30 and TRBJ2-1, is SQTIHQWPATLVQPVGSPLSLECTVEGTSNPNLYWYRQAAGRGLQLLFYSVGIGQISSEVPQNLSASRPQDRQFILSSKKLLLSDSGFYLCAWEKGLAGKGEQFFGPGTRLTVL.

This rearrangement joins TRBV4-1 to TRBJ2-7; the match to TRBD2 covers 11 bases. There are 15 residues in the CDR3. With 1 base clipped from V and 5 bases from J, the junction kept 4 bases outside the gene matches. CDR1 is MGHRA and CDR2 is YSYEKL in the germline V gene. CDR3 DNA: TGCGCCAGCAGCCAAGTCGTGACTAGCGGGAACGAGCAGTACTTC. It codes for CASSQVVTSGNEQYF.

The rearrangement links TRBV29-1 to TRBJ2-5; 7 bases are shared with TRBD2. The junction had 10 bases not matched to a gene; V was cut back by 6 bases and J by 3 bases. CDR3 length equals 14 residues. CDR1 is SQVTM and CDR2 is ANQGSEA in the germline V gene. This CDR3 reads CSVVTGLLKETQYF. The CDR3 coding sequence is TGCAGCGTCGTAACGGGACTACTGAAAGAGACCCAGTACTTC. The whole variable domain, filled in from reference TRBV29-1 and TRBJ2-5, reads SAVISQKPSRDICQRGTSLTIQCQVDSQVTMMFWYRQQPGQSLTLIATANQGSEATYESGFVIDKFPISRPNLTFSTLTVSNMSPEDSSIYLCSVVTGLLKETQYFGPGTRLLVL.

This chain connects TRBV27 to TRBJ2-1; 8 bases align to TRBD2. CDR1 and CDR2 (germline): MNHEY, SMNVEV (reference sequence). The J segment lost 3 bases and the V segment lost 5 bases, leaving 9 bases of the junction unmatched. The CDR3 totals 16 residues. The CDR3 loop is CASSPSLAGYYNEQFF. CDR3 nucleotide sequence: TGTGCCAGCAGTCCGTCGCTAGCGGGTTACTACAATGAGCAGTTCTTC.

This chain joins TRBV6-1 and TRBJ2-5; tentatively, D is TRBD1 (6 bases). CDR1 is MNHNS, CDR2 SASEGT, per germline. The CDR3 has 16 residues. Trimming removed 2 bases from V and 1 base from J, with 14 bases in between. The CDR3 sequence is CASSELGATTQETQYF. CDR3 in DNA: TGTGCCAGCAGTGAACTGGGGGCCACTACCCAAGAGACCCAGTACTTC.

This chain connects TRBV6-6 to TRBJ2-2; D not resolved. Germline values: CDR1 MNHNY, CDR2 SVGAGI (reference sequence). V dropped 0 bases and J dropped 5 bases, with 10 bases sitting between them. CDR3 length equals 15 residues. CDR3 amino acids: CASSYSITGTGELFF. The CDR3 DNA sequence: TGTGCCAGCAGTTACTCAATAACCGGGACCGGGGAGCTGTTTTTT.

This clone was observed a single time. The same CDR3 also results from other DNA sequences found in this sample. The chain combines TRBV18 with TRBJ2-2; D is perhaps TRBD1 (6 bases). CDR3 length: 13 amino acids. Germline V lookup: CDR1 KGHSH, CDR2 LQKENI. V lost 3 bases and J lost 5, with 7 bases in between. CDR3: CASSPTGTGELFF. Here the CDR3 DNA reads TGTGCCAGCTCACCGACAGGAACCGGGGAGCTGTTTTTT.

As DNA, the CDR3 is TGTGCCAGCTTCGAGCAGGGTGCCGCCGCTTTCTTT. As protein: CASFEQGAAAFF. The V gene is TRBV6-5, the J gene TRBJ1-1, with D possibly being TRBD1 (5 bases). This CDR3 has 12 residues. Trimming pared 8 bases from V and 11 bases from J, leaving 18 bases between. The germline gives CDR1 MNHEY, CDR2 SVGAGI.

The chain combines TRBV7-9 with TRBJ2-1; TRBD2 matches 9 bases. Germline V gene sequence: CDR1 SEHNR, CDR2 FQNEAQ (reference sequence). The CDR3 length is 15 residues. Trimming at V came to 5 bases and at J to 6 bases, leaving 8 bases not matched to a gene. CDR3 sequence: CASSPRLAGFNEQFF. The CDR3 bases are TGTGCCAGCAGCCCGAGGCTAGCGGGGTTCAATGAGCAGTTCTTC.

The chain has TRBV6-5 and TRBJ1-1, with 9 bases identical to TRBD1. From germline, CDR1 is MNHEY and CDR2 SVGAGI. The CDR3 extends over 14 amino acids. The trim removed 4 bases at V and 1 base at J, leaving 1 base unmatched. Here the CDR3 reads CASSLGQGNTEAFF. The CDR3 DNA sequence: TGTGCCAGCAGTTTGGGACAGGGGAACACTGAAGCTTTCTTT.

The chain couples TRBV10-3 to TRBJ2-3; TRBD2 might be the D (6 bases). Per germline, CDR1 ENHRY and CDR2 SYGVKD. V lost 7 bases to trimming and J lost 1 base, with 12 bases between them. This CDR3 spans 14 amino acids. CDR3 loop: CAINPGVGTDTQYF. The CDR3 region has the DNA TGTGCCATCAACCCGGGAGTAGGCACAGATACGCAGTATTTT.

The chain's CDR3 is CASSPRPPHLAGAEQYF. The DNA of the CDR3 is TGTGCCAGCAGCCCACGCCCTCCCCACCTAGCGGGAGCCGAGCAGTACTTC. The chain is built from TRBV11-1 and TRBJ2-7; 10 positions agree with TRBD2. With V trimmed by 5 bases and J by 6 bases, 16 bases remained unmatched. This CDR3 contains 17 residues. Germline CDR1 and CDR2: SGHAT and FQDESV (reference sequence).

The genes are TRBV6-6 and TRBJ2-1, with TRBD1 matching 10 bases. This CDR3 contains 15 residues. The germline V gene has CDR1 MNHNY and CDR2 SVGAGI (reference sequence). With 6 bases clipped from V and 8 bases from J, the junction kept 10 bases outside the gene matches. CDR3 sequence (DNA): TGTGCCAGCAGCCGTCCCGAGACAGGGGGCGATGAGCAGTTCTTC. Protein product: CASSRPETGGDEQFF.

This sequence joins TRBV2 and TRBJ1-5; unclear D gene. Germline lookup yields CDR1 SNHLY and CDR2 FYNNEI. CDR3 length: 17 amino acids. V was pared by 0 bases and J by 7 bases, with 19 bases between. CDR3 region: CASSEARGGVGYQPQHF. The DNA of the CDR3 is TGTGCCAGCAGTGAAGCGCGGGGTGGGGTGGGATACCAGCCCCAGCATTTT.

The chain employs TRBV5-6 and TRBJ1-4; no definite D call. The CDR3 sequence is 15 residues long. Germline CDR1 is SGHDT and CDR2 is YYEEEE. The V gene lost 0 bases and the J gene lost 6 bases, with 12 bases spanning the gap. The CDR3 nucleotides read TGTGCCAGCAGCTTGGGGGAAAACGGGGATGAAAAACTGTTTTTT. This gives the protein CASSLGENGDEKLFF. Full variable domain (rest looked up from reference TRBV5-6 and TRBJ1-4): DAGVTQSPTHLIKTRGQQVTLRCSPKSGHDTVSWYQQALGQGPQFIFQYYEEEERQRGNFPDRFSGHQFPNYSSELNVNALLLGDSALYLCASSLGENGDEKLFFGSGTQLSVL.

This rearrangement joins TRBV2 to TRBJ1-1, with a possible D match to TRBD1 (5 bases). The CDR3 loop spans 14 amino acids. Between the trimmed V and J ends, which lost 6 bases and 0 bases, there was a span of 11 bases. CDR1 SNHLY and CDR2 FYNNEI come from the germline V gene. This CDR3 is CASRLTDMNTEAFF. The CDR3 region has the DNA TGTGCCAGCAGACTGACGGACATGAACACTGAAGCTTTCTTT.

This clone was seen a single time. V gene TRBV4-1 combines with J gene TRBJ2-3, with D maybe TRBD1 (5 bases). Germline assignment: CDR1 MGHRA and CDR2 YSYEKL. V gave up 6 bases and J gave up 6 bases, with 10 bases separating them. The CDR3 sequence is 12 residues long. CDR3 sequence: CASSEKGDTQYF. Here the CDR3 DNA reads TGCGCCAGCAGTGAGAAGGGGGATACGCAGTATTTT.